This T cell receptor beta chain was sequenced in a study of tumor-infiltrating lymphocytes in primary liver carcinoma. This clonotype was observed at least ten times. Germline CDR1 MGHDK, CDR2 SYGVNS. This CDR3 region has 15 residues. V trimming: 3 bases; J trimming: 8 bases; junction bases outside the gene matches: 7. Unsorted bulk tissue of about 18-34 mg yielded co-extracted RNA and DNA. Synthesis of TCR beta cDNA was carried out from approximately 0.55 ug total RNA with a constant-region primer. Libraries covering TCR beta were generated through three nested multiplex PCR rounds (using a slightly modified ARM-PCR). With TRBV1-TRBV30 forward primers and a C-beta reverse primer, the first two PCR rounds were run for roughly 10 cycles each. In TCRdb, the multiplex PCR reads were re-called with MiXCR into one record per CDR3 protein. The sample has 110,000 or so distinct CDR3 sequences, roughly 85% seen once.

The sequenced sample was liver tumor tissue from sampling region 3. Subset: tumor region T3, left-lateral pole. This receptor was obtained from a man aged 40-49 years with primary liver carcinoma and hepatitis B virus infection. The chain uses TRBV25-1 and TRBJ1-4, with 9 bases fitting TRBD1. The CDR3 bases are TGTGCCAGCAGTGAGGGGACAGGGCTGGGGGAAAAACTGTTTTTT. It encodes CASSEGTGLGEKLFF.